Given below is one T cell receptor (beta chain) in context. This clonotype was seen a handful of times. Its target antigen remains unknown. No much larger clone is present one base from it, and per-base qualities are unavailable. This sample is part of a study of blood T cells in healthy people across ages (dated by TCRdb to between 2014 and 2016). As for the study more broadly: Template switching captured roughly one uniquely barcoded TCR beta cDNA molecule per two T cells in model experiments. Using deep sequencing normalized with unique cDNA molecular identifiers, the study measured how TCR beta repertoire diversity changes with age. Four age groups were formed from the donors: young (average 16 years), middle-aged (approximately 40), aged (more than 55) and long-lived (approximately 78). To avoid experimental bias, donors of different ages were distributed randomly across sequencing lanes. Using the same blood draw, the study looked at two additional independent replicas of 1 million unique cDNA reads for two donors, one aged 18 to 30 and the other aged 80 or older. Broad study findings and their caveats: The long-lived group showed more naive CD4+ T cells, fewer expanded clones and increased TCR diversity than the aged group, suggesting age selection. A strong correlation was found between observed TCR beta diversity and the percentage of naive T cells measured by flow cytometry. Total diversity estimates from one million sequenced T cells were considered lower bounds and underestimates. Bulk unsorted PBMC profiling prevented conclusive comparison of naive and antigen-experienced compartments. Observed TCR beta diversity per million T cells fell roughly linearly with age, and a significant reduction was already apparent by age around 36. Donor CMV infection status was unknown, potentially confounding age-related changes in expanded clonotypes.

The donors were some 36 Caucasian individuals from Russia, aged roughly 6 to 100 years, who were systemically healthy. Each donor gave roughly 9 milliliters of peripheral blood, drawn into EDTA-treated Vacutainer tubes. Ficoll-Paque density-gradient centrifugation was used to isolate PBMCs, with at least 6.5 million per sample. Trizol reagent was used to extract total RNA from PBMCs, with at least 5.5 micrograms per sample. For every donor, an aliquot of PBMCs went through flow cytometry to measure the percentages of naive CD45RAhigh/CD27high T cells. The library was obtained by 5' RACE. The sample was run on an Illumina HiSeq 2500. A second PCR of roughly 7 to 11 cycles was performed with a sample-barcoded 5' primer and a J-beta primer mix. Each TCR beta cDNA molecule received a unique molecular identifier from a template-switch 5' adaptor carrying 12 random nucleotides. Each sample yielded at least 3 million CDR3-containing paired-end reads. The Mint cDNA synthesis kit, primed by a TRBC-specific oligonucleotide, was used to synthesize first-strand cDNA from all RNA. Following uracil-DNA glycosylase treatment, a first 18-cycle PCR with universal primers M1SS and BC2_uni_R was performed on all cDNA. Regarding the original processing steps: Each sample was normalized by randomly selecting 1 million high-quality reads, each carrying a distinct molecular identifier. Instead of being binned into consensus sequences, reads with shared molecular identifiers were discarded. MiTCR, with a Q25 quality threshold and the strictest error-elimination algorithm, was used for CDR3 identification, clonotype clustering and error correction. A nonparametric unseen species model using Euler transformation provided a lower-bound estimate of total TCR beta diversity. Using fastp trimming at Q25 and MiXCR clonotype assembly, TCRdb reanalyzed the public sequencing data and kept in-frame beta chains. Each CDR3 protein appears once, grouped with its most common genes and DNA. TCRdb assigned the V and J calls; the authors' analysis was not used. In this sample the table shows about a million distinct CDR3 sequences, about 44% of which occur a single time. The ten top clones hold 10% to 15% of the sample.

The sample was blood. This clonotype was sampled from a man aged 30 to 39 in good health.

The CDR3 here reads CSARSGQGQTQYF. The base sequence is TGCAGTGCTAGATCAGGACAGGGCCAGACCCAGTACTTC. The chain couples TRBV20-1 to TRBJ2-5; TRBD1 matches 8 bases in the middle. V is pruned by 2 bases and J by 6 bases, leaving 5 bases of the junction without a gene match. The CDR3 goes from the cysteine to the phenylalanine over 13 residues. The kept DNA is CDR3 alone, 39 bases in frame from the first base. Based on the germline V gene (reference sequence), the CDR1 and CDR2 sequences are DFQATT and SNEGSKA.